The clone carrying this TCR beta chain was observed a single time. Some clones are missing from TCRdb's copy, which holds only in-frame ones; the method was immunoSEQ multiplex PCR. The sample contains roughly 73,000 clones, 85% to 90% of which appear only once. Germline CDR1 is SGDLS and CDR2 is YYNGEE. The CDR3 is 15 residues long. Trimming took 0 bases from V and 1 from J, leaving 10 bases between them. The data originate from a study of blood T cell repertoires in COVID-19. Study-wide background: T cells, B-cell-depleted T cells, or PBMCs supplied cDNA or gDNA.

The sequence was collected from a human donor in a cohort sampled during active COVID-19. The sequenced sample consisted of peripheral blood. The chain joins TRBV9 to TRBJ1-1; TRBD1 might be the D (5 bases). The CDR3: CASSVGGLSNTEAFF. The CDR3 DNA is TGTGCCAGCAGCGTAGGGGGACTCTCGAACACTGAAGCTTTCTTT.